This is a list of T cell receptor beta chains from one sample in a study of shared clonotypes between healthy human individuals. The assay was immunoSEQ multiplex PCR, and TCRdb's table has in-frame clones only and misses some. The table records 1 million to 1.2 million clones, about 72% of them present only once. Sample: memory CD4+ T cells from PBMCs. All receptors come from a man aged 18-30 years in good health. Some clones in this sample may be carry-over from other donors' samples. Both conserved end residues are part of each CDR3. The D gene is left open where the match is weak. Clone size is stated in some rows and not others, as once, few, many or a class when expanded.

clone size: NA
D gene: NA
V gene: TRBV5-1
J gene: TRBJ2-7
CDR3 protein: CASSADGAYEQYF
CDR3 DNA: TGCGCCAGCAGCGCGGACGGGGCCTACGAGCAGTACTTC

clone size: NA
D gene: NA
V gene: TRBV28
J gene: TRBJ1-1
CDR3 protein: CASSLTARAEAFF
CDR3 DNA: TGTGCCAGCAGTTTAACGGCTCGGGCTGAAGCTTTCTTT

clone size: NA
D gene: TRBD2
V gene: TRBV7-8
J gene: TRBJ2-7
CDR3 protein: CASSLGGLAGSYEQYF
CDR3 DNA: TGTGCCAGCAGCTTAGGGGGACTAGCGGGTTCCTACGAGCAGTACTTC

clone size: NA
D gene: TRBD1
V gene: TRBV5-4
J gene: TRBJ2-6
CDR3 protein: CASSPAQGAGGANVLTF
CDR3 DNA: TGTGCCAGCAGCCCCGCCCAGGGGGCGGGAGGGGCCAACGTCCTGACTTTC

clone size: NA
D gene: TRBD2
V gene: TRBV18
J gene: TRBJ2-1
CDR3 protein: CASSPPLLADRYNEQFF
CDR3 DNA: TGTGCCAGCTCACCACCCTTACTAGCGGACCGCTACAATGAGCAGTTCTTC

clone size: once
D gene: NA
V gene: TRBV15
J gene: TRBJ1-2
CDR3 protein: CATSRDGSGNYGYTF
CDR3 DNA: TGTGCCACCAGCAGAGATGGATCAGGGAACTATGGCTACACCTTC

clone size: NA
D gene: NA
V gene: TRBV2
J gene: TRBJ1-5
CDR3 protein: CASSLGMKYQPQHF
CDR3 DNA: TGTGCCAGCAGCCTCGGGATGAAATATCAGCCCCAGCATTTT

clone size: NA
D gene: TRBD1
V gene: TRBV28
J gene: TRBJ1-5
CDR3 protein: CASSRDRVSNQPQHF
CDR3 DNA: TGTGCCAGCAGTAGAGACAGGGTGAGCAATCAGCCCCAGCATTTT

clone size: NA
D gene: TRBD1
V gene: TRBV2
J gene: TRBJ2-5
CDR3 protein: CASRDRGGGETQYF
CDR3 DNA: TGTGCCAGCAGGGACAGGGGAGGGGGAGAGACCCAGTACTTC

clone size: NA
D gene: NA
V gene: TRBV14
J gene: TRBJ2-1
CDR3 protein: CASSHSTGGRDEQFF
CDR3 DNA: TGTGCCAGCAGCCATAGTACCGGGGGGCGGGATGAGCAGTTCTTC

clone size: NA
D gene: NA
V gene: TRBV19
J gene: TRBJ2-7
CDR3 protein: CASSERRDNYEQYF
CDR3 DNA: TGTGCCAGTAGTGAGAGACGGGACAACTACGAGCAGTACTTC

clone size: NA
D gene: TRBD1
V gene: TRBV18
J gene: TRBJ1-2
CDR3 protein: CASSSGQGADYGYTF
CDR3 DNA: TGTGCCAGCTCATCCGGACAGGGGGCTGACTATGGCTACACCTTC

clone size: NA
D gene: NA
V gene: TRBV2
J gene: TRBJ2-1
CDR3 protein: CASSERDRYNEQFF
CDR3 DNA: TGTGCCAGCAGTGAGCGTGACAGGTACAATGAGCAGTTCTTC

clone size: NA
D gene: NA
V gene: TRBV27
J gene: TRBJ2-3
CDR3 protein: CAVHKRGIATDTQYF
CDR3 DNA: TGTGCCGTACATAAAAGGGGGATAGCCACAGATACGCAGTATTTT

clone size: NA
D gene: TRBD1
V gene: TRBV5-1
J gene: TRBJ2-2
CDR3 protein: CASSPDRGHTGELFF
CDR3 DNA: TGCGCCAGCAGTCCCGACAGGGGGCATACCGGGGAGCTGTTTTTT

clone size: NA
D gene: NA
V gene: TRBV28
J gene: TRBJ2-5
CDR3 protein: CASSLAGTGGKTQYF
CDR3 DNA: TGTGCCAGCAGTTTAGCAGGGACCGGGGGAAAGACCCAGTACTTC

clone size: NA
D gene: NA
V gene: TRBV5-4
J gene: TRBJ2-7
CDR3 protein: CASSPGLNLYEQYF
CDR3 DNA: TGTGCCAGCAGCCCCGGACTCAACCTCTACGAGCAGTACTTC

clone size: NA
D gene: NA
V gene: TRBV19
J gene: TRBJ1-1
CDR3 protein: CASSRSMNTEAFF
CDR3 DNA: TGTGCCAGTAGCCGGTCTATGAACACTGAAGCTTTCTTT

clone size: once
D gene: TRBD2
V gene: TRBV10-3
J gene: TRBJ2-3
CDR3 protein: CAITPSGRGTDTQYF
CDR3 DNA: TGTGCCATCACCCCTAGCGGGAGGGGCACAGATACGCAGTATTTT

clone size: NA
D gene: NA
V gene: TRBV6-4
J gene: TRBJ1-2
CDR3 protein: CASSDPSYGYTF
CDR3 DNA: TGTGCCAGCAGTGACCCGAGCTATGGCTACACCTTC

clone size: few
D gene: TRBD1
V gene: TRBV28
J gene: TRBJ1-6
CDR3 protein: CASSYRWRGPSPLHF
CDR3 DNA: TGTGCCAGCAGTTATCGGTGGAGGGGGCCTTCACCCCTCCACTTT

clone size: once
D gene: NA
V gene: TRBV5-4
J gene: TRBJ2-1
CDR3 protein: CASPPPGGGKQFF
CDR3 DNA: TGTGCCAGCCCCCCTCCGGGGGGCGGAAAGCAGTTCTTC

clone size: NA
D gene: NA
V gene: TRBV6-1
J gene: TRBJ2-7
CDR3 protein: CASTRPGTYEQYF
CDR3 DNA: TGTGCCAGCACCCGGCCGGGGACCTACGAGCAGTACTTC

clone size: NA
D gene: TRBD2
V gene: TRBV9
J gene: TRBJ2-2
CDR3 protein: CASSIGRLAGGNTGELFF
CDR3 DNA: TGTGCCAGCAGCATAGGTCGGCTAGCGGGAGGAAACACCGGGGAGCTGTTTTTT

clone size: NA
D gene: NA
V gene: TRBV9
J gene: TRBJ2-2
CDR3 protein: CASSVMSVATGELFF
CDR3 DNA: TGTGCCAGCAGCGTAATGTCGGTGGCCACCGGGGAGCTGTTTTTT

clone size: NA
D gene: NA
V gene: TRBV5-1
J gene: TRBJ2-6
CDR3 protein: CASSLGNRGFGGANVLTF
CDR3 DNA: TGCGCCAGCAGCTTGGGAAATAGAGGATTTGGTGGGGCCAACGTCCTGACTTTC

clone size: NA
D gene: NA
V gene: TRBV5-6
J gene: TRBJ1-6
CDR3 protein: CASSSTSGSSYNSPLHF
CDR3 DNA: TGTGCCAGCAGCTCCACGTCAGGGAGCTCCTATAATTCACCCCTCCACTTT

clone size: NA
D gene: TRBD2
V gene: TRBV7-2
J gene: TRBJ2-1
CDR3 protein: CASSPDSGRAYNEQFF
CDR3 DNA: TGTGCCAGCAGCCCCGATAGCGGGAGAGCTTACAATGAGCAGTTCTTC

clone size: NA
D gene: NA
V gene: TRBV9
J gene: TRBJ2-2
CDR3 protein: CASSVDRPGTGELFF
CDR3 DNA: TGTGCCAGCAGCGTAGACAGGCCGGGGACCGGGGAGCTGTTTTTT

clone size: NA
D gene: TRBD2
V gene: TRBV7-3
J gene: TRBJ2-2
CDR3 protein: CASSLGLAGVTGELFF
CDR3 DNA: TGTGCCAGCAGCCTAGGACTAGCGGGAGTCACCGGGGAGCTGTTTTTT

clone size: NA
D gene: TRBD1
V gene: TRBV5-1
J gene: TRBJ2-5
CDR3 protein: CASSTLDRGETQYF
CDR3 DNA: TGCGCCAGCAGCACCCTCGACAGGGGGGAGACCCAGTACTTC

clone size: NA
D gene: NA
V gene: TRBV28
J gene: TRBJ1-4
CDR3 protein: CASSLPLGGGEKLFF
CDR3 DNA: TGTGCCAGCAGTTTGCCCTTGGGGGGGGGCGAAAAACTGTTTTTT

clone size: NA
D gene: NA
V gene: TRBV10-1
J gene: TRBJ2-3
CDR3 protein: CAGTGCTDTQYF
CDR3 DNA: TGCGCCGGAACGGGATGTACAGATACGCAGTATTTT

clone size: NA
D gene: NA
V gene: TRBV5-4
J gene: TRBJ2-6
CDR3 protein: CASSLPLSGANVLTF
CDR3 DNA: TGTGCCAGCAGCTTGCCCCTCTCTGGGGCCAACGTCCTGACTTTC

clone size: NA
D gene: NA
V gene: TRBV18
J gene: TRBJ2-2
CDR3 protein: CASSPPYGFVDTGELFF
CDR3 DNA: TGTGCCAGCTCACCACCGTATGGGTTCGTGGACACCGGGGAGCTGTTTTTT

clone size: NA
D gene: TRBD1
V gene: TRBV7-9
J gene: TRBJ1-3
CDR3 protein: CASSSSAGQGFSGNTIYF
CDR3 DNA: TGTGCCAGCAGCTCATCCGCGGGACAGGGCTTCTCTGGAAACACCATATATTTT

clone size: NA
D gene: NA
V gene: TRBV7-2
J gene: TRBJ1-1
CDR3 protein: CASSLAVGRTEAFF
CDR3 DNA: TGTGCCAGCAGCTTAGCGGTGGGAAGGACTGAAGCTTTCTTT

clone size: NA
D gene: TRBD1
V gene: TRBV10-3
J gene: TRBJ1-1
CDR3 protein: CAISTQGYTEAFF
CDR3 DNA: TGTGCCATCAGTACACAGGGGTACACTGAAGCTTTCTTT

clone size: NA
D gene: NA
V gene: TRBV11-1
J gene: TRBJ1-1
CDR3 protein: CASSPPTGLGRTEAFF
CDR3 DNA: TGTGCCAGCAGCCCTCCTACAGGGTTAGGAAGAACTGAAGCTTTCTTT